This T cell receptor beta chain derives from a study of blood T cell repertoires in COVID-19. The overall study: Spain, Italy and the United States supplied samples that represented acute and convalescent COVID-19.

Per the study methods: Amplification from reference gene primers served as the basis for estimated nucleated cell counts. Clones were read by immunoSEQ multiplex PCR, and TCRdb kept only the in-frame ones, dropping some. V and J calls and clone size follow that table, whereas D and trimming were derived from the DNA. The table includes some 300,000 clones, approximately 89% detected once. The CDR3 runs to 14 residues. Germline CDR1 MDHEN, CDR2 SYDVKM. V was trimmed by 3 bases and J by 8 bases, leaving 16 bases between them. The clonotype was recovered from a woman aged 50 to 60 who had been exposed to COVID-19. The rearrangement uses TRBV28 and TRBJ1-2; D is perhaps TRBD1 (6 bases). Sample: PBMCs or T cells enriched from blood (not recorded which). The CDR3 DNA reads TGTGCCAGCAGTTTGTTACAGGGCGGCCCCGGCTACACCTTC. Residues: CASSLLQGGPGYTF.